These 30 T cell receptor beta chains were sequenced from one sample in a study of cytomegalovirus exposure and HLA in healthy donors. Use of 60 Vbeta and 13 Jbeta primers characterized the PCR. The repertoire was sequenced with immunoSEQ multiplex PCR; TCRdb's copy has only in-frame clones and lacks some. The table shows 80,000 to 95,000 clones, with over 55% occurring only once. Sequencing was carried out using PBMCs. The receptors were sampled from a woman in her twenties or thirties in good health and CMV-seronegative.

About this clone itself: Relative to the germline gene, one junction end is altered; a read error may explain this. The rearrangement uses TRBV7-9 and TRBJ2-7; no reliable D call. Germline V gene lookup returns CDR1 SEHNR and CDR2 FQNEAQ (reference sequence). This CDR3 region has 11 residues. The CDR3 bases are TGTGCCACCAGCCGAGCCTACGAGCAGTACTTC. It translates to CATSRAYEQYF.

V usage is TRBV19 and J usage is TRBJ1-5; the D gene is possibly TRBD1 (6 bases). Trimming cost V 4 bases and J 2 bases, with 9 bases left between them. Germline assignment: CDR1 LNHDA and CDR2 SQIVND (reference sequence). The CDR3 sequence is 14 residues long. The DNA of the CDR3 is TGTGCCAGTAGTACCCAGGGGCGCAATCAGCCCCAGCATTTT. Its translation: CASSTQGRNQPQHF.

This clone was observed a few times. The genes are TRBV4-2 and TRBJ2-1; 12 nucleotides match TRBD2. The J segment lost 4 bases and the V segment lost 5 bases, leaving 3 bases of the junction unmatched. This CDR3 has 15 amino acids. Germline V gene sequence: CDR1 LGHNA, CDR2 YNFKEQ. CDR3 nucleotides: TGTGCCAGCAGCGATGGACTAGCGGGATACAATGAGCAGTTCTTC. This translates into CASSDGLAGYNEQFF.

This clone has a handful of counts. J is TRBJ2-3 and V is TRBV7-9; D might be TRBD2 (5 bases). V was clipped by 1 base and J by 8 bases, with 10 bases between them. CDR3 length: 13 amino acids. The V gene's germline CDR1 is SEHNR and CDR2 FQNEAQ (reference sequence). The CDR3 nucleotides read TGTGCCAGCAGCTTAGAGGGTGGGAGTACGCAGTATTTT. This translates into CASSLEGGSTQYF.

The CDR3 spells CSAGRGFEGYGYTF. The DNA for the CDR3 is TGCAGCGCCGGGCGGGGGTTTGAGGGATATGGCTACACCTTC. The chain employs TRBV29-1 and TRBJ1-2; the D gene is possibly TRBD1 (5 bases). The CDR3 length is 14 residues. The V gene's germline CDR1 is SQVTM and CDR2 ANQGSEA. V gave up 7 bases and J gave up 5 bases, with 20 bases separating them.

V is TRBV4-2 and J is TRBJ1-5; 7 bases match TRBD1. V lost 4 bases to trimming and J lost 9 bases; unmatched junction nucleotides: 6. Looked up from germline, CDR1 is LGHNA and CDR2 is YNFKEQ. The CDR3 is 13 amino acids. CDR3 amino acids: CASSLDRERPQHF. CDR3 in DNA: TGTGCCAGCAGCCTCGACAGGGAGCGGCCCCAGCATTTT.

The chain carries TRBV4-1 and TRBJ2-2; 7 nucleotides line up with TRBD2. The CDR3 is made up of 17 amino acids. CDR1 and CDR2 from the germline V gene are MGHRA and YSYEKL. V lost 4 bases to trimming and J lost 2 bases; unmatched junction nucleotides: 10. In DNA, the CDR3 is TGCGCCAGCAGCCGGTCAGCCGGGGGGATTAACACCGGGGAGCTGTTTTTT. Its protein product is CASSRSAGGINTGELFF.

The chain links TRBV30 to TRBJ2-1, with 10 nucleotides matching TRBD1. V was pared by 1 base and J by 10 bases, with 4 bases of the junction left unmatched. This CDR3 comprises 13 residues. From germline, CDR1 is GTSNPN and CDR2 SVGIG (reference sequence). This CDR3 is CAWSGQGAGEQFF. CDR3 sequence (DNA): TGTGCCTGGAGTGGACAGGGGGCCGGGGAGCAGTTCTTC.

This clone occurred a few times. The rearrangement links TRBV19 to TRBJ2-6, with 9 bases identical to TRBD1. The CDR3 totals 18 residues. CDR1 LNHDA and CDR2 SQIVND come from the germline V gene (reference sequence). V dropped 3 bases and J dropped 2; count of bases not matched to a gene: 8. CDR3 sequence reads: CASSMSGTGKAGANVLTF. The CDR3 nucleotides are TGTGCCAGTAGTATGTCCGGGACAGGGAAAGCTGGGGCCAACGTCCTGACTTTC.

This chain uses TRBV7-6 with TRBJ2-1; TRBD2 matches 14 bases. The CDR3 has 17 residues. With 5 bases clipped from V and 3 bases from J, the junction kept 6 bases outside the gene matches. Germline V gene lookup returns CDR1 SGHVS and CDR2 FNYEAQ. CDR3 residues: CASSVGTSGSIYNEQFF. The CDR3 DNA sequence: TGTGCCAGCAGCGTAGGGACTAGCGGGAGTATCTACAATGAGCAGTTCTTC. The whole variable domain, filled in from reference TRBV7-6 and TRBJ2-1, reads GAGVSQSPRYKVTKRGQDVALRCDPISGHVSLYWYRQALGQGPEFLTYFNYEAQQDKSGLPNDRFSAERPEGSISTLTIQRTEQRDSAMYRCASSVGTSGSIYNEQFFGPGTRLTVL.

CDR3 bases: TGTGCCAGCAGCCGTGGGGCACTCGAGAGAGCTTTCTTT. Translation gives CASSRGALERAFF. The chain employs TRBV6-5 and TRBJ1-1; D perhaps matches TRBD1 (5 bases). The CDR3 totals 13 residues. V was shortened by 6 bases and J by 10 bases, with 18 bases between the two germline ends. Germline V gives CDR1 MNHEY, CDR2 SVGAGI.

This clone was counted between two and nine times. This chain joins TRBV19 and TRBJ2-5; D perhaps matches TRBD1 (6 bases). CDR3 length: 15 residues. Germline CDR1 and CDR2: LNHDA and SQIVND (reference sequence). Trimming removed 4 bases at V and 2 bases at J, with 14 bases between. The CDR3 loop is CASSTFGQKQETQYF. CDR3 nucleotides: TGTGCCAGTAGTACCTTCGGACAGAAGCAAGAGACCCAGTACTTC.

The CDR3 loop reads CASSSGGKAKNIQYF. DNA for the CDR3: TGTGCCAGCAGCTCAGGGGGGAAGGCCAAAAACATTCAGTACTTC. The V call is TRBV11-2, the J call TRBJ2-4, with D perhaps matching TRBD1 (7 bases). The CDR3 has 15 residues. Germline V gene data show CDR1 as SGHAT and CDR2 as FQNNGV. V was pared by 4 bases and J by 1 base, with 11 bases between.

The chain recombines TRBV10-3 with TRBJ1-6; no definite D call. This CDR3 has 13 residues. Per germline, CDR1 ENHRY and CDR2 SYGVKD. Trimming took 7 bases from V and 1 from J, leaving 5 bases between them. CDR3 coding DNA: TGTGCCATCACAGCGTCCTATAATTCACCCCTCCACTTT. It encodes CAITASYNSPLHF.

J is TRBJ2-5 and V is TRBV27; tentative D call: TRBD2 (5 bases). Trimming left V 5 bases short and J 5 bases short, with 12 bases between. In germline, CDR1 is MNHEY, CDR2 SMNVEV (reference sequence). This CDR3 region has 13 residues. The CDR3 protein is CASSPLGGETQYF. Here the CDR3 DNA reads TGTGCCAGCAGTCCCCTAGGCGGGGAGACCCAGTACTTC.

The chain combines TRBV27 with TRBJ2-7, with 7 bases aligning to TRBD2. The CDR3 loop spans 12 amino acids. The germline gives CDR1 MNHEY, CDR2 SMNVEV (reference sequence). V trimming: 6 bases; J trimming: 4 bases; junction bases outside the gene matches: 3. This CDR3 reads CASSPSGYEQYF. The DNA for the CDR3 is TGTGCCAGCAGCCCTAGCGGATACGAGCAGTACTTC.

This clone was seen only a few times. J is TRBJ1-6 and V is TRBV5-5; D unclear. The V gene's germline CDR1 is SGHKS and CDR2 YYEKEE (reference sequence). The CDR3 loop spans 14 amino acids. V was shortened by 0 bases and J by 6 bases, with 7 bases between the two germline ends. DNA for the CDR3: TGTGCCAGCAGCTTGGGACGGGGTAATTCACCCCTCCACTTT. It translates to CASSLGRGNSPLHF.

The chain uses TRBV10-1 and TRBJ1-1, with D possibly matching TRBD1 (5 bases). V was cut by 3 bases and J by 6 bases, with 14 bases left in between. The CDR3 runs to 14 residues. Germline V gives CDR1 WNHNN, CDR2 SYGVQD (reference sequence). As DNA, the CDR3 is TGCGCCAGCAGTGACGGGGGAGCTGGGGCTGAAGCTTTCTTT. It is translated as CASSDGGAGAEAFF.

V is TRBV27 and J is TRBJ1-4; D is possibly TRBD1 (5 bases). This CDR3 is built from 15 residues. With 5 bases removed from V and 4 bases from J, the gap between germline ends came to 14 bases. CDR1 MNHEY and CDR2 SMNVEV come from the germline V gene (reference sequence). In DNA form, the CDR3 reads TGTGCCAGCAGTCTCACCCTGCAGGGTAATGAAAAACTGTTTTTT. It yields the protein CASSLTLQGNEKLFF. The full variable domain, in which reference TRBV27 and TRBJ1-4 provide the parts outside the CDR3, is EAQVTQNPRYLITVTGKKLTVTCSQNMNHEYMSWYRQDPGLGLRQIYYSMNVEVTDKGDVPEGYKVSRKEKRNFPLILESPSPNQTSLYFCASSLTLQGNEKLFFGSGTQLSVL.

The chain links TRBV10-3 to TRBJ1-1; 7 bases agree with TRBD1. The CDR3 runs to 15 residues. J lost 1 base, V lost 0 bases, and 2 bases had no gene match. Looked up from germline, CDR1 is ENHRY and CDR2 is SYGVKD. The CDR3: CAISESNRGNTEAFF. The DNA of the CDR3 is TGTGCCATCAGTGAGTCGAACAGGGGGAACACTGAAGCTTTCTTT.

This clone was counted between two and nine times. The CDR3 here is CASSSYNSPLHF. In DNA, the CDR3 is TGTGCCAGCAGCTCTTATAATTCACCCCTCCACTTT. The chain recombines TRBV7-2 with TRBJ1-6; D is uncertain. The CDR3 length is 12 residues. CDR1 is SGHTA, CDR2 FQGNSA, per germline. The V gene lost 4 bases and the J gene lost 4 bases, with 2 bases spanning the gap. Together with reference TRBV7-2 and TRBJ1-6, the CDR3 gives the full variable domain: GAGVSQSPSNKVTEKGKDVELRCDPISGHTALYWYRQSLGQGLEFLIYFQGNSAPDKSGLPSDRFSAERTGGSVSTLTIQRTQQEDSAVYLCASSSYNSPLHFGNGTRLTVT.

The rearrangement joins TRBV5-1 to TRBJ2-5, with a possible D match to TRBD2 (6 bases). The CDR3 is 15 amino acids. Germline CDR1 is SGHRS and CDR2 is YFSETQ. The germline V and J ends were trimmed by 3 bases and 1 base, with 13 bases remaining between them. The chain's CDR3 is CASSSNGLLQETQYF. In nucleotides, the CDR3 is TGCGCCAGCAGCTCAAACGGACTACTCCAAGAGACCCAGTACTTC. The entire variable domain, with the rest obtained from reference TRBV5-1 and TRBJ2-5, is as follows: KAGVTQTPRYLIKTRGQQVTLSCSPISGHRSVSWYQQTPGQGLQFLFEYFSETQRNKGNFPGRFSGRQFSNSRSEMNVSTLELGDSALYLCASSSNGLLQETQYFGPGTRLLVL.

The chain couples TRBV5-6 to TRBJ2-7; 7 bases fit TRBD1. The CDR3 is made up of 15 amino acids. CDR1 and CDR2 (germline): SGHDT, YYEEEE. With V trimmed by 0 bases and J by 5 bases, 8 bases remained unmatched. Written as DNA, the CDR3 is TGTGCCAGCAGCTTGGGGCGCCGACAGGGCAACGAGCAGTACTTC. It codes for CASSLGRRQGNEQYF.

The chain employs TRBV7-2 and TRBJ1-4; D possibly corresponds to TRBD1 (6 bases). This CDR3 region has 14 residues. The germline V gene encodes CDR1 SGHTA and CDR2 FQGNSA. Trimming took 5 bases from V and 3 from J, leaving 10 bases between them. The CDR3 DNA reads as TGTGCCAGCAGCGTAGGGGGAGCTAATGAAAAACTGTTTTTT. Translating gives CASSVGGANEKLFF.

In nucleotides, the CDR3 is TGTGCCAGCACCCTGAACAGGGCCCCCTACGAGCAGTACTTC. This gives the protein CASTLNRAPYEQYF. The chain is built from TRBV28 and TRBJ2-7, with D perhaps TRBD1 (6 bases). The CDR3 runs 14 residues. V was clipped by 7 bases and J by 2 bases, with 15 bases between them. Germline CDR1 is MDHEN and CDR2 is SYDVKM.

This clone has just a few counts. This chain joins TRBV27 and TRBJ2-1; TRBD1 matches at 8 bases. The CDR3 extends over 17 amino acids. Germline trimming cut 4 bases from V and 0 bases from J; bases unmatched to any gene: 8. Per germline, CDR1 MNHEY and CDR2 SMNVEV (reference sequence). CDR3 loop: CASSSRQGPSSYNEQFF. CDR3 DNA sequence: TGTGCCAGCAGTTCCCGACAGGGGCCATCCTCCTACAATGAGCAGTTCTTC.

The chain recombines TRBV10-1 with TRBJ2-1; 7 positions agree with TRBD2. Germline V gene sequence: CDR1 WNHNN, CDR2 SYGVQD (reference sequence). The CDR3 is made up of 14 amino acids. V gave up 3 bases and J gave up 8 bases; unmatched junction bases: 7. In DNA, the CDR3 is TGCGCCAGCAGTGACATTGGGGAGGGCGATGAGCAGTTCTTC. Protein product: CASSDIGEGDEQFF.

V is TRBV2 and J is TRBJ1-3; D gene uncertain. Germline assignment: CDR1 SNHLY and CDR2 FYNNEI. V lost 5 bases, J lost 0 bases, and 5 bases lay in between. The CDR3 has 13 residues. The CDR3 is CASSSLSGNTIYF. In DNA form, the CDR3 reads TGTGCCAGCAGTAGCCTCTCTGGAAACACCATATATTTT.

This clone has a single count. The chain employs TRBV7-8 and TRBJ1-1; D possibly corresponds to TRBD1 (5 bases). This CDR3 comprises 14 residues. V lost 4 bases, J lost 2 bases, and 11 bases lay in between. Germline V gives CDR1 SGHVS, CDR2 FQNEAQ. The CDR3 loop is CASSSGGVNTEAFF. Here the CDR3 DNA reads TGTGCCAGCAGCTCAGGAGGGGTAAACACTGAAGCTTTCTTT.

The CDR3 loop is CASSDSGLSDAFF. CDR3 bases: TGTGCCAGCAGTGACAGCGGTTTGTCAGACGCTTTCTTT. V is TRBV6-1 and J is TRBJ1-1; D is uncertain. CDR3 size: 13 residues. Trimming removed 3 bases at V and 11 bases at J, with 16 bases between. Germline V lookup: CDR1 MNHNS, CDR2 SASEGT.